These T cell receptor beta chains were read from a single sample in a study of CD8+CD57+ T cells in acquired aplastic anemia. TCRdb passed the reads through MiXCR, listing each CDR3 protein once. The repertoire consists of just over 400,000 distinct CDR3 sequences, with about two thirds occurring once and the leading ten covering 3.5% to 4.5%. The sample consisted of sorted CD4+, CD8+, or CD8+CD57+ T cells (not recorded which) from PBMCs. All receptors come from a human donor in good health, serving as a control. Each CDR3 is given with its conserved first and last residue. D genes are given only for firm matches. Clone size, where shown, is once, few, many, or a class for clones that have expanded.

length: 13; V: TRBV7-2; J: TRBJ1-5; D: .; size: .; CDR3: CASSLKRDQTQHF; DNA: TGTGCCAGCAGCTTAAAGAGGGATCAGACTCAGCATTTT
length: 14; V: TRBV7-8; J: TRBJ2-7; D: TRBD1; size: .; CDR3: CASSFGTGEYEQYF; DNA: TGTGCCAGCAGCTTCGGGACAGGGGAGTACGAGCAGTACTTC
length: 12; V: TRBV27; J: TRBJ1-1; D: TRBD1; size: many; CDR3: CASSPYRGEAFF; DNA: TGTGCCAGCAGTCCATACAGGGGTGAAGCTTTCTTT
length: 15; V: TRBV20-1; J: TRBJ2-7; D: .; size: .; CDR3: CSARGIGVVIYEQYF; DNA: TGCAGTGCTAGAGGTATAGGGGTGGTGATCTACGAGCAGTACTTC
length: 16; V: TRBV5-5; J: TRBJ1-2; D: .; size: many; CDR3: CASSLFGSSNNYGYTF; DNA: TGTGCCAGCAGCTTGTTTGGGAGTTCAAATAACTATGGCTACACCTTC
length: 12; V: TRBV11-2; J: TRBJ1-1; D: .; size: .; CDR3: CASSHHGHVAFF; DNA: TGTGCCAGCAGCCACCACGGACATGTAGCTTTCTTT
length: 13; V: TRBV20-1; J: TRBJ2-7; D: .; size: once; CDR3: CSLRGSGLYEQYF; DNA: TGCAGCCTTCGTGGGTCAGGGCTCTACGAGCAGTACTTC
length: 16; V: TRBV12-3/TRBV12-4; J: TRBJ1-2; D: .; size: many; CDR3: CASSQTFDILGYGYTF; DNA: TGTGCCAGCAGTCAAACGTTCGATATTCTAGGCTATGGCTACACCTTC
length: 14; V: TRBV7-2; J: TRBJ1-2; D: .; size: .; CDR3: CASSWPGLLYGYTF; DNA: TGTGCCAGCAGCTGGCCGGGACTCCTCTATGGCTACACCTTC
length: 14; V: TRBV11-3; J: TRBJ1-6; D: .; size: once; CDR3: CASSDALTNSPLHF; DNA: TGTGCCAGCAGCGACGCCCTCACGAATTCACCCCTCCACTTT
length: 15; V: TRBV20-1; J: TRBJ1-5; D: .; size: .; CDR3: CSARDPSDSDQPQHF; DNA: TGCAGTGCTAGAGATCCGTCCGACAGCGATCAGCCCCAGCATTTT